The subject of this entry is one TCR beta chain. As yet, its antigen is unknown. Random hexamers were used to reverse transcribe the RNA input (roughly 0.5 to 1 ug). With immunoSEQ multiplex PCR, TCR beta CDR3 was amplified across 54 Vbeta and 13 Jbeta. Each CDR3 protein gets one entry after TCRdb re-called the immunoSEQ multiplex PCR reads with MiXCR. The sample gives over 150,000 distinct CDR3 sequences, about 95% of which show up once; 0.09% to 0.1% is in the top ten. The CDR3 sequence is 12 residues long. CDR1 is MDHEN, CDR2 SYDVKM, per germline. The germline V and J ends were trimmed by 5 bases and 11 bases, with 15 bases remaining between them. This entry comes from a study of CD8 T cells in Susac syndrome. Overall study: Among sequenced Susac syndrome patients, more than five had active disease and under ten were in remission.

Whole-study results and caveats: A relatively small number of individuals underwent TCR sequencing and HLA analysis.

TCR beta sequencing covered blood CD8+ and CD4+ T cells. The genes are TRBV28 and TRBJ1-1, with D uncertain. The TCR originated in a human donor with Susac syndrome. The sample comprised CD4+ T cells from PBMCs. Written as DNA, the CDR3 is TGTGCCAGCAGTCCGGGTGGCCGAACGGCTTTCTTT. This sequence encodes CASSPGGRTAFF.